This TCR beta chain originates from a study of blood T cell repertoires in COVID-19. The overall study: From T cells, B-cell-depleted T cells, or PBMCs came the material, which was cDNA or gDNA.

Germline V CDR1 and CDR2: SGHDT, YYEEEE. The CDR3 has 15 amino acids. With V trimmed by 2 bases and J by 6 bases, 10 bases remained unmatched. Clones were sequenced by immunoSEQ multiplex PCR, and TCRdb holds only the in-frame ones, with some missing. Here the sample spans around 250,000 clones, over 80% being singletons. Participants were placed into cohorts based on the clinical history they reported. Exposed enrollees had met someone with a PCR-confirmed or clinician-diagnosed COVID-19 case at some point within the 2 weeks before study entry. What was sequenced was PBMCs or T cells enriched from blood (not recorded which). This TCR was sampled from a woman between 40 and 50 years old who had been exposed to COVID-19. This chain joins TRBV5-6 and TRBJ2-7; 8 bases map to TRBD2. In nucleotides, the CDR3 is TGTGCCAGCAGCTTTAAAGCGGGGGCAGGAAGCGAGCAGTACGTC. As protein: CASSFKAGAGSEQYV.